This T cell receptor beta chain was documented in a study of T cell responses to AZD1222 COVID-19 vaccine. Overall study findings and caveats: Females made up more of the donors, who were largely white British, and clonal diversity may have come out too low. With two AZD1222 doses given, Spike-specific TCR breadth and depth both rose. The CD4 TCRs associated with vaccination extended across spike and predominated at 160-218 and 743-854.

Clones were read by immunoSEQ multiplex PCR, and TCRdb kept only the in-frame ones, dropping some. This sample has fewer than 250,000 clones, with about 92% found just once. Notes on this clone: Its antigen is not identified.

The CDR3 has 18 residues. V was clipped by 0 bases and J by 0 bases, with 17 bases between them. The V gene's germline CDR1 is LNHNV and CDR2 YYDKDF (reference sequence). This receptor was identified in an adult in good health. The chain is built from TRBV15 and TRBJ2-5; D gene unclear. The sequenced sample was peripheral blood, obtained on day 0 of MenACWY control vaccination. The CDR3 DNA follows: TGTGCCACCAGCAGAGATCTGGCCGGGTGGTCCAACCAAGAGACCCAGTACTTC. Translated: CATSRDLAGWSNQETQYF. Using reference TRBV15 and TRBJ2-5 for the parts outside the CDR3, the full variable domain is DAMVIQNPRYQVTQFGKPVTLSCSQTLNHNVMYWYQQKSSQAPKLLFHYYDKDFNNEADTPDNFQSRRPNTSFCFLDIRSPGLGDTAMYLCATSRDLAGWSNQETQYFGPGTRLLVL.